Shown below are 30 T cell receptor beta chains from a single sample sequenced in a study of PD-L1 blockade in urothelial cancer. TCRdb's table, derived via immunoSEQ multiplex PCR, lists solely in-frame clones and lacks some. This table has 56,000 or so clones, about 86% appearing once. Sample: PBMCs, taken around atezolizumab (anti-PD-L1) treatment. The origin of the receptors is a man aged 50 to 60 with urothelial cancer.

This chain uses TRBV30 with TRBJ2-1; maybe TRBD2 (6 bases). V was pared by 2 bases and J by 9 bases, with 8 bases between. The CDR3 runs to 11 residues. Germline CDR1 and CDR2: GTSNPN and SVGIG (reference sequence). The CDR3: CAWSPRGEQFF. CDR3 nucleotides: TGTGCCTGGAGTCCGCGGGGTGAGCAGTTCTTC. The full variable domain, completed using reference TRBV30 and TRBJ2-1, is SQTIHQWPATLVQPVGSPLSLECTVEGTSNPNLYWYRQAAGRGLQLLFYSVGIGQISSEVPQNLSASRPQDRQFILSSKKLLLSDSGFYLCAWSPRGEQFFGPGTRLTVL.

The rearrangement uses TRBV6-5 and TRBJ1-5, with 7 bases that match TRBD1. The length of the CDR3 is 14 residues. Germline-derived CDR1 and CDR2 are MNHEY and SVGAGI. The J segment lost 9 bases and the V segment lost 6 bases, leaving 11 bases of the junction unmatched. The CDR3 sequence: CASRAPGQNMPQHF. The CDR3 DNA sequence: TGTGCCAGCAGGGCCCCGGGACAGAATATGCCCCAGCATTTT.

The chain combines TRBV6-1 with TRBJ2-4; maybe TRBD1 (6 bases). The CDR3 extends over 15 amino acids. V lost 2 bases and J 1 base, leaving 9 bases between the germline ends. CDR1 MNHNS and CDR2 SASEGT come from the germline V gene. CDR3 coding DNA: TGTGCCAGCAGTGAATCCACAGGGGCCAAAAACATTCAGTACTTC. It specifies CASSESTGAKNIQYF.

The rearrangement joins TRBV7-2 to TRBJ2-3, with 10 bases aligning to TRBD2. There are 18 residues in the CDR3. The germline V gene has CDR1 SGHTA and CDR2 FQGNSA. J lost 2 bases, V lost 2 bases, and 10 bases had no gene match. Here the CDR3 reads CASSLSPSGSINTDTQYF. The CDR3 DNA is TGTGCCAGCAGCTTATCGCCTAGCGGGAGTATAAACACAGATACGCAGTATTTT.

The V gene is TRBV7-3, the J gene TRBJ2-1, with D possibly matching TRBD2 (5 bases). The germline V and J ends were trimmed by 0 bases and 3 bases, with 9 bases remaining between them. Germline CDR1 reads SGHTA; CDR2 reads FQGTGA. The CDR3 spans 15 residues. The CDR3 here is CASSLTWTGYNEQFF. Here the CDR3 DNA reads TGTGCCAGCAGCTTAACTTGGACTGGCTACAATGAGCAGTTCTTC.

This sequence joins TRBV28 and TRBJ1-4, with a tentative D call TRBD1 (5 bases). Germline V lookup: CDR1 MDHEN, CDR2 SYDVKM. Trimming stripped 7 bases from V and 4 bases from J, with 10 bases between. This CDR3 is built from 13 residues. Written as DNA, the CDR3 is TGTGCCAGCACTAGACAGTATAATGAAAAACTGTTTTTT. It specifies CASTRQYNEKLFF.

This CDR3 reads CASEDRGDQPQHF. The CDR3, as DNA: TGTGCCAGCGAGGACAGGGGGGATCAGCCCCAGCATTTT. V gene TRBV19 combines with J gene TRBJ1-5; 10 bases fit TRBD1. CDR1 is LNHDA and CDR2 is SQIVND in the germline V gene (reference sequence). With 9 bases clipped from V and 5 bases from J, the junction kept 4 bases outside the gene matches. The CDR3 has 13 amino acids.

The chain recombines TRBV6-1 with TRBJ1-6; 7 nucleotides line up with TRBD1. Germline-derived CDR1 and CDR2 are MNHNS and SASEGT. After removal of 6 bases from V and 5 bases from J, the junction contained 7 bases not matched to a gene. The CDR3 is 15 amino acids. The CDR3 nucleotides read TGTGCCAGCAGCAGACAGGGACCCAATAATTCACCCCTCCACTTT. It encodes CASSRQGPNNSPLHF.

The rearrangement joins TRBV4-1 to TRBJ2-1; TRBD2 agrees at 13 bases. The length of the CDR3 is 17 residues. Germline trimming cut 4 bases from V and 2 bases from J; bases unmatched to any gene: 5. CDR1 and CDR2 from the germline V gene are MGHRA and YSYEKL. The CDR3 protein is CASSRSGTSGTYNEQFF. CDR3 sequence (DNA): TGCGCCAGCAGCCGGAGCGGGACTAGCGGGACCTACAATGAGCAGTTCTTC.

The chain links TRBV28 to TRBJ1-3; the D is unclear. The length of the CDR3 is 14 residues. Per the germline V gene, CDR1 is MDHEN and CDR2 is SYDVKM. Trimming cost V 3 bases and J 0 bases, with 6 bases left between them. For the CDR3, the DNA is TGTGCCAGCAGTTTCAAGAGCTCTGGAAACACCATATATTTT. Its translation: CASSFKSSGNTIYF.

This clone has only a few counts. The V and J genes are TRBV10-3 and TRBJ1-4; D is undetermined. V was clipped by 3 bases and J by 6 bases, with 8 bases between them. CDR1 is ENHRY and CDR2 is SYGVKD in the germline V gene. The CDR3 extends over 13 amino acids. CDR3 loop: CAISDRDHEKLFF. In DNA form, the CDR3 reads TGTGCCATCAGTGATCGGGATCATGAAAAACTGTTTTTT.

The rearrangement uses TRBV18 and TRBJ2-2; TRBD1 is a possible D gene (7 bases). CDR3 length equals 15 residues. V was clipped by 6 bases and J by 4 bases, with 15 bases between them. The germline gives CDR1 KGHSH, CDR2 LQKENI. This chain's CDR3 is CASSRDSEATGELFF. CDR3 DNA: TGTGCCAGCTCGCGGGACAGCGAGGCCACCGGGGAGCTGTTTTTT. The full variable domain, rest sourced from reference TRBV18 and TRBJ2-2, is NAGVMQNPRHLVRRRGQEARLRCSPMKGHSHVYWYRQLPEEGLKFMVYLQKENIIDESGMPKERFSAEFPKEGPSILRIQQVVRGDSAAYFCASSRDSEATGELFFGEGSRLTVL.

The rearrangement links TRBV2 to TRBJ2-7, with D tentatively TRBD1 (5 bases). V was cut by 6 bases and J by 0 bases, with 12 bases left in between. This CDR3 contains 14 residues. Germline CDR1 and CDR2: SNHLY and FYNNEI. CDR3 bases: TGTGCCAGCAGATGGACAAGTAGCTCCTACGAGCAGTACTTC. Translated, it gives CASRWTSSSYEQYF.

The rearrangement links TRBV19 to TRBJ1-6; weak D call: TRBD1 (5 bases). Deletions cut 3 bases from V and 7 bases from J, with 19 bases between. Germline V lookup: CDR1 LNHDA, CDR2 SQIVND (reference sequence). The CDR3 length is 17 residues. In DNA, the CDR3 is TGTGCCAGTAGTATTGGGAGTCGGGGGAGTCGGAATTCACCCCTCCACTTT. Encoded protein: CASSIGSRGSRNSPLHF.

This clone has only one observation. The V and J genes are TRBV7-8 and TRBJ1-1; no definite D call. Trimming took off 6 bases at V and 2 bases at J, with 13 bases between the two ends. There are 14 residues in the CDR3. Looked up from germline, CDR1 is SGHVS and CDR2 is FQNEAQ. The CDR3, as DNA: TGTGCCAGCAGATCCCTCCGGGTTAACACTGAAGCTTTCTTT. Translation gives CASRSLRVNTEAFF.

In nucleotides, the CDR3 is TGTGCCAGCTCTCTAGGGACAGGGGGACAGCAGCCCCAGCATTTT. Translation gives CASSLGTGGQQPQHF. The rearrangement uses TRBV18 and TRBJ1-5, with 11 bases aligning to TRBD1. Germline V gene lookup returns CDR1 KGHSH and CDR2 LQKENI. The CDR3 is 15 residues long. J lost 7 bases, V lost 6 bases, and 8 bases had no gene match.

The chain carries TRBV6-6 and TRBJ1-1; D uncertain. V lost 6 bases and J 1 base, leaving 9 bases between the germline ends. The CDR3 covers 13 residues. In germline, CDR1 is MNHNY, CDR2 SVGAGI (reference sequence). The CDR3 spells CASSPNRNTEAFF. The CDR3 region has the DNA TGTGCCAGCAGCCCTAACAGGAACACTGAAGCTTTCTTT.

This rearrangement joins TRBV19 to TRBJ2-1, with 11 positions matching TRBD2. V was pared by 2 bases and J by 8 bases, with 5 bases of the junction left unmatched. From germline, CDR1 is LNHDA and CDR2 SQIVND (reference sequence). This CDR3 is 15 amino acids long. The CDR3 spells CASSILAGGAYEQFF. The DNA of the CDR3 is TGTGCCAGTAGTATACTAGCGGGAGGTGCCTATGAGCAGTTCTTC.

This chain uses TRBV5-1 with TRBJ2-7, with unresolved D. The V gene lost 3 bases and the J gene lost 2 bases, with 15 bases spanning the gap. The germline gives CDR1 SGHRS, CDR2 YFSETQ. The CDR3 has 15 residues. Here the CDR3 DNA reads TGCGCCAGCAGCTCGGGTGGTCCTCCCGCCTACGAGCAGTACTTC. Its protein is CASSSGGPPAYEQYF.

The chain uses TRBV7-9 and TRBJ2-3, with 7 bases aligning to TRBD2. V gave up 4 bases and J gave up 9 bases; unmatched junction bases: 19. The germline gives CDR1 SEHNR, CDR2 FQNEAQ (reference sequence). The CDR3 runs to 17 residues. The CDR3, as DNA: TGTGCCAGCAGCTCCCTGGTTTCCGAGCGTGCCGGGGGGACGCAGTATTTT. Protein sequence: CASSSLVSERAGGTQYF.

This chain connects TRBV7-6 to TRBJ2-2; tentative D call: TRBD1 (5 bases). The CDR3 loop spans 15 amino acids. V was cut by 8 bases and J by 4 bases, with 17 bases left in between. Germline CDR1 is SGHVS and CDR2 is FNYEAQ. The CDR3 protein is CASSIGAISTGELFF. The CDR3 DNA reads TGTGCCAGCTCAATTGGGGCTATTAGCACCGGGGAGCTGTTTTTT.

This chain links TRBV28 with TRBJ2-1, with 9 bases identical to TRBD1. The CDR3 has 15 residues. The trim removed 5 bases at V and 9 bases at J, leaving 11 bases unmatched. Germline-derived CDR1 and CDR2 are MDHEN and SYDVKM. Here the CDR3 reads CASSLRDRDDGEQFF. CDR3 sequence (DNA): TGTGCCAGCAGTCTCCGGGACAGGGACGATGGTGAGCAGTTCTTC.

The rearrangement uses TRBV19 and TRBJ1-6; 7 bases are shared with TRBD1. Germline CDR1 LNHDA, CDR2 SQIVND (reference sequence). The CDR3 consists of 14 residues. V dropped 5 bases and J dropped 7; count of bases not matched to a gene: 5. DNA for the CDR3: TGTGCCAGTAGTCTCGACAGGGTCAATTCACCCCTCCACTTT. Protein product: CASSLDRVNSPLHF.

The rearrangement links TRBV19 to TRBJ2-1; 12 bases fit TRBD2. The germline V gene has CDR1 LNHDA and CDR2 SQIVND (reference sequence). The junction had 0 bases not matched to a gene; V was cut back by 4 bases and J by 2 bases. CDR3 size: 15 residues. The CDR3 sequence: CASSRTSGTYNEQFF. CDR3 in DNA: TGTGCCAGTAGTAGGACTAGCGGGACCTACAATGAGCAGTTCTTC.

The chain combines TRBV19 with TRBJ1-2; TRBD1 is a possible D gene (5 bases). The CDR3 runs to 14 residues. V was pared by 6 bases and J by 0 bases, with 11 bases between. CDR1 and CDR2 from the germline V gene are LNHDA and SQIVND (reference sequence). The CDR3 region is CASSIDRANYGYTF. The CDR3 nucleotides read TGTGCCAGTAGCATTGACAGAGCTAACTATGGCTACACCTTC.

This chain joins TRBV9 and TRBJ2-2; 8 bases align to TRBD2. The germline CDR1 and CDR2 sequences are SGDLS and YYNGEE. This CDR3 contains 14 residues. V dropped 4 bases and J dropped 6; count of bases not matched to a gene: 5. The CDR3 DNA sequence: TGTGCCAGCAGCCCCGGGGGGGTGGCCGGGGAGCTGTTTTTT. Its translation: CASSPGGVAGELFF.

V and J are TRBV7-2 and TRBJ1-5, with 7 positions matching TRBD1. The germline CDR1 and CDR2 sequences are SGHTA and FQGNSA. Unmatched junction bases numbered 10, after V lost 2 bases and J lost 9 bases. This CDR3 comprises 15 residues. For the CDR3, the DNA is TGTGCCAGCAGCTTAAAGGGGGCAGGGCCATTGCCCCAGCATTTT. It yields the protein CASSLKGAGPLPQHF.

This chain links TRBV28 with TRBJ2-3; 9 nucleotides match TRBD2. The CDR3 has 19 residues. In germline, CDR1 is MDHEN, CDR2 SYDVKM. Trimming took 5 bases from V and 0 from J; bases not matched to a gene: 15. DNA of the CDR3: TGTGCCAGCAGTCCTCTAGCGGGAAACCGTGCCTTTAGCACAGATACGCAGTATTTT. It specifies CASSPLAGNRAFSTDTQYF.

In its sample, this clone was seen a few times. The chain is built from TRBV5-8 and TRBJ1-6; D remains unclear. Looked up from germline, CDR1 is SGHTS and CDR2 is YDEGEE. The CDR3 length is 12 residues. V shed 5 bases and J shed 2 bases, with 2 bases lying between them. CDR3 in DNA: TGTGCCAGCAGTACCTATAATTCACCCCTCCACTTT. It yields the protein CASSTYNSPLHF.

This clone was picked up one time. The chain carries TRBV30 and TRBJ1-5; the D is unclear. Germline CDR1 is GTSNPN and CDR2 is SVGIG (reference sequence). The CDR3 spans 14 residues. Trimming pared 4 bases from V and 1 base from J, leaving 11 bases between. The CDR3 sequence: CAWKTEGSNQPQHF. The CDR3 bases are TGTGCCTGGAAGACGGAGGGAAGCAATCAGCCCCAGCATTTT. The full variable domain, rest sourced from reference TRBV30 and TRBJ1-5, is SQTIHQWPATLVQPVGSPLSLECTVEGTSNPNLYWYRQAAGRGLQLLFYSVGIGQISSEVPQNLSASRPQDRQFILSSKKLLLSDSGFYLCAWKTEGSNQPQHFGDGTRLSIL.